This T cell receptor beta chain appears in the sequencing data of a study of beta chain features in type 1 diabetes. Study observations and caveats: TCRB CDR3s were moderately but significantly shorter in Type 1 diabetes patients in all four CD4+ subsets. Overrepresentation of cells with high TCR expression could result from cDNA sequencing.

Regarding this clone: Its antigen remains unknown.

Purities in excess of 95% were seen in all sorted populations. Isolated RNA was reverse transcribed in full, so expressed TCRB transcripts were sequenced. Sequencing was performed with immunoSEQ multiplex PCR; in TCRdb, only in-frame clones are kept and a portion is missing. The sample records around 58,000 clones, about 60% being singletons. The germline V gene has CDR1 MNHEY and CDR2 SMNVEV (reference sequence). The CDR3 length is 13 residues. Trimming cost V 5 bases and J 9 bases, with 14 bases left between them. The chain uses TRBV27 and TRBJ1-5; D unclear. This clonotype was obtained from a young woman in good health. Sequenced material: Tregs from blood. CDR3 nucleotides: TGTGCCAGCAGTGTTGAGGCGACCTGGCCCCAGCATTTT. It encodes CASSVEATWPQHF.